This T cell receptor (beta chain) was captured in a study of cytotoxic CD8 clonotypes in ibrutinib-treated CLL. Germline V gene data show CDR1 as MDHEN and CDR2 as SYDVKM. This CDR3 spans 14 amino acids. The germline V and J ends were trimmed by 7 bases and 5 bases, with 17 bases remaining between them. Clones were read by immunoSEQ multiplex PCR, and TCRdb kept only the in-frame ones, dropping some. Of under 200,000 clones listed, more than 75% are singletons. This sample comprised PBMCs, obtained after 12 months of ibrutinib treatment. This chain uses TRBV28 with TRBJ2-5; D might be TRBD1 or TRBD2, each matching 6 bases. This clonotype was sampled from a human donor with chronic lymphocytic leukemia. The CDR3 coding sequence is TGTGCCAGCATCTCGGGGGCCAGCCAGGAGACCCAGTACTTC. This translates into CASISGASQETQYF.